This TCR beta chain emerged from a study of HIV-infected patients and healthy controls. This clonotype was counted at least ten times. Its antigen is undetermined. Reverse transcription used about 500 ng RNA and constant-region primers for alpha and beta. Using multiplexing indices, alpha and beta chain libraries were generated apart by chain-specific third strand synthesis. TCRdb called the 5' RACE reads again in MiXCR, with one record for every CDR3 protein. The sample has some 13,000 distinct CDR3 sequences; around 10% are singletons. The V end lost 1 base, the J end lost 0 bases, and 15 bases lay between the germline ends. The CDR3 has 17 amino acids. The germline CDR1 and CDR2 sequences are SGHNT and YENEEA. Whole-study findings and limits: Comparisons were complicated because patients and controls had unequal numbers of distinct sequences. Compared with controls, mean Gini indices were significantly raised in HIV-infected repertoires, possibly indicating oligoclonality.

No cell fractionation was done, so the repertoire covers all unsorted peripheral blood T cells. Sequenced material: blood. The sequence was collected from an adult in good health. The rearrangement joins TRBV11-3 to TRBJ1-1; D gene ambiguous. CDR3 nucleotides: TGTGCCAGCAGCTTAGGGGAGGGCTGGAGGATGAACACTGAAGCTTTCTTT. Its translation: CASSLGEGWRMNTEAFF.